Reported below is one T cell receptor beta chain. This sample is drawn from a study of PD-1 blockade in classical Hodgkin lymphoma. V gave up 5 bases and J gave up 4 bases, with 6 bases separating them. Germline loops: CDR1 MNHEY, CDR2 SMNVEV (reference sequence). This CDR3 spans 11 amino acids. Libraries were prepared by immunoSEQ multiplex PCR; TCRdb keeps only in-frame clonotypes and omits some of them. The sample holds over 15,000 clones; approximately 68% are singletons and the top ten take 7.8%. Specified time point: cycle 4 day 1 (C4D1), after more than five weeks of nivolumab. Relapses following autologous stem cell transplantation were seen in all patients, with brentuximab vedotin exposure varying. Complete response, partial response or progressive disease made up the best responses.

The starting material was peripheral blood mononuclear cells (PBMCs), obtained before the fourth cycle of nivolumab. This TCR came from a human donor with classical Hodgkin lymphoma. The chain couples TRBV27 to TRBJ2-7; D not certain. The CDR3 loop is CASSAQYEQYF. The CDR3 coding sequence is TGTGCCAGCAGTGCCCAATACGAGCAGTACTTC.